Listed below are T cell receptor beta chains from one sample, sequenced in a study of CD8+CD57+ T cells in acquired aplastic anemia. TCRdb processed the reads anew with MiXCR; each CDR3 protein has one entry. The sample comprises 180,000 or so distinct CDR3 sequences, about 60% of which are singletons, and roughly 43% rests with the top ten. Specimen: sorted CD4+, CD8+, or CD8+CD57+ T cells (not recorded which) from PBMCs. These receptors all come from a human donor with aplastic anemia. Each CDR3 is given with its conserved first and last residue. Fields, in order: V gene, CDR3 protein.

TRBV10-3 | CAISVSQEIPYNEQFF
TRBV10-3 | CAIKGQEGQETQYF
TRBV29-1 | CSVETGIHEQYF
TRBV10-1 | CASSEPFRETYNEQFF
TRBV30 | CAWSPLRADRGRNSPLHF
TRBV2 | CASSGSSGGAYEQYF
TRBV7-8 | CASSFPETGLYGYTF
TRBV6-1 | CASSAGPTGLDEKLFF
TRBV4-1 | CASSPPAAYEQYF
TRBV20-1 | CSAARDATNEKLFF
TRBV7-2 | CASSLRGLGYTF
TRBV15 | CATSRDGDSGNTIYF
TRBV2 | CASSRPSGVQETQYF
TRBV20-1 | CSARGTGSYEQYF
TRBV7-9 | CASSLGEGPNTEAFF
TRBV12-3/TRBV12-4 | CASSNDRGYGYTF
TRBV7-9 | CASNPGTRVRETQYF
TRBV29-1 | CSVLTRFTGELFF
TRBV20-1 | CSARTGVEQYF
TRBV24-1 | CATSDSANTEAFF
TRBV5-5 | CASSYYGTGYF
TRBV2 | CAENLRDRGHHQPQHF
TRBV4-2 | CASSQGVQNGYEQYF
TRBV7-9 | CASSSTLSGPSYGHTF
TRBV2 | CASSETAGPLAQYF
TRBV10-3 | CAISPSQGAKLREAFF
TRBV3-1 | CASSQDLGRGEFF
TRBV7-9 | CASSLFVGTGGVGETQYF
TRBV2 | CASSPLNEQFF
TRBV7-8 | CASSDTEGEGEAFF
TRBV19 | CASRSEPGVSGANVLTF
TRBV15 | CATSSQLNTEAFF
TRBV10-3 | CAVTGLNTGELFF
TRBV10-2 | CASSVGNLYGYTF
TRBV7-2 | CASRTPGLSTDTQYF
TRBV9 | CASSVEVAGDTQYF
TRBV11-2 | CASMGTGELFF
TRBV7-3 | CASSSPGASYNEQFF